The clone carrying this TCR beta chain was recorded many times. Its target is not known. This sample is drawn from a study of neurological immune-mediated disorders. Findings of the study overall: One related-CDR3 cluster, identified by phylogenetic grouping, held the repertoires of 18 of 34 multiple sclerosis patients and was a possible signature. None of the CDR3 amino acid sequences in expanded clones turned up in more than one subject, which points to private repertoires in all groups.

Synthesis of cDNA was performed by 5'RACE using 10-nucleotide random UMIs. Every sequencing run generated in excess of 160 million TCR-beta sequences. These sequences covered 15-18 subjects. MiXCR, run by TCRdb on the 5' RACE reads, gives a single entry per CDR3 protein. The sample shows 50,000 to 75,000 distinct CDR3 sequences, over 4% of them seen only once. Germline V CDR1 and CDR2: MNHEY, SVGEGT. The germline V and J ends were trimmed by 6 bases and 4 bases, with 16 bases remaining between them. CDR3 size: 15 residues. The gene calls are TRBV6-2 or TRBV6-3 and TRBJ1-5; D unresolved. The TCR was taken from a middle-aged man with multiple sclerosis. The sequenced sample was PBMCs. As DNA, the CDR3 is TGTGCCAGCAGCCCCACCGGGGTCCGGAATCAGCCCCAGCATTTT. Its protein product is CASSPTGVRNQPQHF.